This TCR beta chain was found in a study of PD-L1 blockade in urothelial cancer. Study summary: Starting at some point between 2014 and 2015, patients were given atezolizumab (1,200 mg intravenously every 3 weeks). T cells were recovered from blood samples at a median of roughly 150,000.

The CDR3 runs 14 residues. Germline CDR1 is SEHNR and CDR2 is FQNEAQ (reference sequence). V was clipped by 5 bases and J by 5 bases; unmatched bases: 9. The table lists this clone with a few counts. Synthetic templates analogous to TCR were spiked into all PCRs individually. The method was immunoSEQ multiplex PCR; TCRdb's version includes in-frame clones alone and lacks a portion of them. The table includes about 50,000 clones, 77% detected once. Metastatic or locally advanced urothelial carcinoma was present in the patients. The chain employs TRBV7-9 and TRBJ2-7; 7 bases are a match to TRBD1. This TCR was recovered from a man aged 70-80 years with urothelial cancer. This specimen consisted of PBMCs, obtained around atezolizumab (anti-PD-L1) treatment. The CDR3 DNA reads as TGTGCCAGCAGCCTCGGGACAGCAGGTGACGAGCAGTACTTC. Translation: CASSLGTAGDEQYF.